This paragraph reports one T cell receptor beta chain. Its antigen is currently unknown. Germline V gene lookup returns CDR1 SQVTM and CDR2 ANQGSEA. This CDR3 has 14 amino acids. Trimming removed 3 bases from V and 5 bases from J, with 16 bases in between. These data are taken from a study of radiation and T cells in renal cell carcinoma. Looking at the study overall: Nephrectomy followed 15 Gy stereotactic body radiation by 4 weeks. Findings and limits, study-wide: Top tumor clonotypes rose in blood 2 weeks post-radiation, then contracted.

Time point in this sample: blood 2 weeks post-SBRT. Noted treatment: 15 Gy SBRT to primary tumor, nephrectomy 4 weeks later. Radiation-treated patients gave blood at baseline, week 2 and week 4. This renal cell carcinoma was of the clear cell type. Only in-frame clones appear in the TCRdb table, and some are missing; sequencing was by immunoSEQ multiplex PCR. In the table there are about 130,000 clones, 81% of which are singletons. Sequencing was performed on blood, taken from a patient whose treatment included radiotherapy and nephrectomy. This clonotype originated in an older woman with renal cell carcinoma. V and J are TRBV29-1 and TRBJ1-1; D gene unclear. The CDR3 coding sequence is TGCAGCGTTGATGGTATGGCGCGAGGGACTGAAGCTTTCTTT. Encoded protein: CSVDGMARGTEAFF.